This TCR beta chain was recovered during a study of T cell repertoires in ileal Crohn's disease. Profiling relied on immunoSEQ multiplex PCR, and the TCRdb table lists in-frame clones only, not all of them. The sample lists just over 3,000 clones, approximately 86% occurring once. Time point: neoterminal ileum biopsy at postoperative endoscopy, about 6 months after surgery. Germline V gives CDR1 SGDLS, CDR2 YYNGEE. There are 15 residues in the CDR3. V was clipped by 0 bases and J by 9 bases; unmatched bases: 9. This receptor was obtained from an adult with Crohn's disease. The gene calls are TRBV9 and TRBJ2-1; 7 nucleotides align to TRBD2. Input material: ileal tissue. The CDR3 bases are TGTGCCAGCAGCGTAGATAACGGGGGGTACGGTGAGCAGTTCTTC. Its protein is CASSVDNGGYGEQFF.